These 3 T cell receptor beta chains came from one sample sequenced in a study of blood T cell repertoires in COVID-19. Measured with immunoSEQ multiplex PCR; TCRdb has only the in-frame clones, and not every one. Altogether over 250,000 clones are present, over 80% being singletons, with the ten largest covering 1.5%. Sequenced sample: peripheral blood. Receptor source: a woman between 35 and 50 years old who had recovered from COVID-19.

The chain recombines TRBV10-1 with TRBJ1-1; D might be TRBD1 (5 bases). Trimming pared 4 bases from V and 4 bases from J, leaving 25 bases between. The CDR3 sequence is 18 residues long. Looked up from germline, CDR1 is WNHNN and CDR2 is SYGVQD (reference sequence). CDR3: CASSVRQIDSTSITEAFF. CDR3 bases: TGCGCCAGCAGTGTGAGACAGATAGACTCGACATCGATCACTGAAGCTTTCTTT.

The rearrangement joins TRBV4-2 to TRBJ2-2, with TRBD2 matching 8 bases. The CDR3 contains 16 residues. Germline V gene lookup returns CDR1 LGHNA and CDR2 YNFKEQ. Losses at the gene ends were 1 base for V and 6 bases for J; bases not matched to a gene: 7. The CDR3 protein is CASSQGSGGPAGELFF. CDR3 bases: TGTGCCAGCAGCCAAGGATCGGGGGGGCCCGCCGGGGAGCTGTTTTTT.

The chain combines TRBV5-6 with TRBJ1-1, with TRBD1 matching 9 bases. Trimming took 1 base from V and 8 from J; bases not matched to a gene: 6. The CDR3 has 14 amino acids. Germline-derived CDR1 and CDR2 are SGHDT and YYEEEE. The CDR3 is CASSLLPQGAEAFF. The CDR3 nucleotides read TGTGCCAGCAGCTTGCTGCCACAGGGGGCAGAAGCTTTCTTT.